Following are 10 T cell receptor beta chains from one sample sequenced in a study of blood T cell repertoires in COVID-19. The data were produced by immunoSEQ multiplex PCR, yet TCRdb's version contains in-frame clones alone and is incomplete. Here the sample spans about 150,000 clones, over 75% being singletons. The sequencing sample was made of peripheral blood. The receptors originated from a man older than 75 with COVID-19, enrolled during active disease.

The J gene is TRBJ2-7, the V gene TRBV6-5; 7 nucleotides line up with TRBD1. The CDR3 is 13 residues long. V shed 7 bases, J shed 3 bases, and the junction held 6 bases outside the gene matches. Per germline, CDR1 MNHEY and CDR2 SVGAGI. The CDR3 is CASTGTAFYEQYF. CDR3 DNA sequence: TGTGCCAGCACCGGGACAGCTTTCTACGAGCAGTACTTC.

The chain couples TRBV6-6 to TRBJ2-7, with 8 bases matching TRBD1. Germline CDR1 MNHNY, CDR2 SVGAGI (reference sequence). V shed 5 bases, J shed 2 bases, and the junction held 5 bases outside the gene matches. The CDR3 consists of 14 residues. The CDR3 region has the DNA TGTGCCAGCAGTACCCCACAGGGGGCCTACGAGCAGTACTTC. This gives the protein CASSTPQGAYEQYF.

This chain connects TRBV9 to TRBJ1-4, with D hard to call. V lost 3 bases and J 4 bases, leaving 10 bases between the germline ends. The CDR3 runs 14 residues. CDR1 and CDR2 (germline): SGDLS, YYNGEE. The DNA of the CDR3 is TGTGCCAGCAGCGGGCCATTCCGTAATGAAAAACTGTTTTTT. Its protein product is CASSGPFRNEKLFF. The full variable domain, rest sourced from reference TRBV9 and TRBJ1-4, is DSGVTQTPKHLITATGQRVTLRCSPRSGDLSVYWYQQSLDQGLQFLIQYYNGEERAKGNILERFSAQQFPDLHSELNLSSLELGDSALYFCASSGPFRNEKLFFGSGTQLSVL.

The chain joins TRBV6-1 to TRBJ1-1; D gene ambiguous. The CDR3 covers 13 residues. The V gene lost 6 bases and the J gene lost 4 bases, with 12 bases spanning the gap. From germline, CDR1 is MNHNS and CDR2 SASEGT. CDR3 bases: TGTGCCAGCAGCCGCAGCGAGGGCACTGAAGCTTTCTTT. It codes for CASSRSEGTEAFF.

The V gene is TRBV2, the J gene TRBJ1-5, with 12 bases lining up with TRBD1. V was clipped by 7 bases and J by 7 bases; unmatched bases: 8. Germline CDR1 reads SNHLY; CDR2 reads FYNNEI. The CDR3 contains 15 residues. The CDR3 protein is CASNRGTGGWQPQHF. The DNA of the CDR3 is TGTGCCAGCAATCGTGGGACAGGGGGCTGGCAGCCCCAGCATTTT. The full variable domain, its missing parts supplied by reference TRBV2 and TRBJ1-5, is EPEVTQTPSHQVTQMGQEVILRCVPISNHLYFYWYRQILGQKVEFLVSFYNNEISEKSEIFDDQFSVERPDGSNFTLKIRSTKLEDSAMYFCASNRGTGGWQPQHFGDGTRLSIL.

The rearrangement joins TRBV6-2 or TRBV6-3 to TRBJ1-1, with 7 bases lining up with TRBD1. The CDR3 has 16 amino acids. With V trimmed by 6 bases and J by 3 bases, 13 bases remained unmatched. Per germline, CDR1 MNHEY and CDR2 SVGEGT. The CDR3 DNA is TGTGCCAGCAGCAAAATTCCGGGACAGTGGTACACTGAAGCTTTCTTT. As protein: CASSKIPGQWYTEAFF.

The chain uses TRBV27 and TRBJ2-5; D might be TRBD1 (6 bases). The germline V gene encodes CDR1 MNHEY and CDR2 SMNVEV (reference sequence). Trimming removed 3 bases at V and 5 bases at J, with 13 bases between. The CDR3 is made up of 14 amino acids. The CDR3 sequence is CASSLSGARETQYF. The CDR3 DNA is TGTGCCAGCAGTTTGTCAGGGGCGAGGGAGACCCAGTACTTC.

This clone was found once. The chain is built from TRBV29-1 and TRBJ2-5; 9 nucleotides align to TRBD1. Germline trimming cut 7 bases from V and 1 base from J; bases unmatched to any gene: 7. Germline CDR1 reads SQVTM; CDR2 reads ANQGSEA. The CDR3 contains 14 residues. This chain's CDR3 is CSGWPTGGQETQYF. CDR3 nucleotides: TGCAGCGGCTGGCCGACAGGGGGCCAAGAGACCCAGTACTTC.

The chain carries TRBV6-1 and TRBJ1-2; unclear D gene. Per the germline V gene, CDR1 is MNHNS and CDR2 is SASEGT. V was shortened by 3 bases and J by 8 bases, with 10 bases between the two germline ends. The CDR3 length is 12 residues. The CDR3 nucleotides read TGTGCCAGCAGTGACCTGGAGCGGGGCTACACCTTC. Protein: CASSDLERGYTF.

The CDR3 DNA reads TGTGCCAGCAGCCAGGGGGCGCGGAACTATGGCTACACCTTC. This translates into CASSQGARNYGYTF. This chain uses TRBV28 with TRBJ1-2, with TRBD1 matching over 8 bases. V lost 6 bases and J lost 2; bases outside the gene matches: 5. There are 14 residues in the CDR3. Germline CDR1 is MDHEN and CDR2 is SYDVKM.